The sequence of this T cell receptor beta chain was determined in a study of cytomegalovirus exposure and HLA in healthy donors. The donors were members of the roughly 120-subject validation cohort (separate from the roughly 660-subject first cohort). TCRdb's table, derived via immunoSEQ multiplex PCR, lists solely in-frame clones and lacks some. The sample comprises more than 65,000 clones, around 94% of which are singletons, and approximately 0.67% rests with the top ten. The sequenced sample was PBMCs. The sequence came from a man aged 18 to 29 in good health and CMV-seronegative.

CDR3 protein: CASSPLRETQYF. In DNA form, the CDR3 reads TGTGCCAGCAGCCCTCTGCGAGAGACCCAGTACTTC. J is TRBJ2-5 and V is TRBV7-9; D is ambiguous. Germline lookup yields CDR1 SEHNR and CDR2 FQNEAQ (reference sequence). The CDR3 extends over 12 amino acids. V lost 5 bases, J lost 4 bases, and 8 bases lay in between.